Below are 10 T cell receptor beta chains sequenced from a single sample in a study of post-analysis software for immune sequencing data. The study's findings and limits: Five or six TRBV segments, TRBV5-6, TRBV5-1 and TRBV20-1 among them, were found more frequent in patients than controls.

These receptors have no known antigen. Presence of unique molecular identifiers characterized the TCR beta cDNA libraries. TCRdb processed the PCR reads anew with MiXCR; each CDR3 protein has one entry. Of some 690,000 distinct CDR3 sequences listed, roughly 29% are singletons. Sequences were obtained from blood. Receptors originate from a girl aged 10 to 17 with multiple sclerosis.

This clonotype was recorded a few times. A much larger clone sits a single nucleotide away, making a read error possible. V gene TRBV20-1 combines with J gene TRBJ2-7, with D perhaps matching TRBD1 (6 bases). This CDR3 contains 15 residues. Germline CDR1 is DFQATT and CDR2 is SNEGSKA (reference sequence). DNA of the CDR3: TGCGGTGCTACGAGGGAAGGGGGTAAGGGGTACGAGCAGTACTTC. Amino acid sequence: CGATREGGKGYEQYF.

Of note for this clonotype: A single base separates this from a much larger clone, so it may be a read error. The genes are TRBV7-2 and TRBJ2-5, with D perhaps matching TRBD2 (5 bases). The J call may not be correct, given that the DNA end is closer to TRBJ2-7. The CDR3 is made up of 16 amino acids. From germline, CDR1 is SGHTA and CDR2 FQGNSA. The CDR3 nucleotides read TGTGCCAGCAGCTTACGGCCCCCGAGGTCGGGGAACGAGCAGTACTTC. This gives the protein CASSLRPPRSGNEQYF.

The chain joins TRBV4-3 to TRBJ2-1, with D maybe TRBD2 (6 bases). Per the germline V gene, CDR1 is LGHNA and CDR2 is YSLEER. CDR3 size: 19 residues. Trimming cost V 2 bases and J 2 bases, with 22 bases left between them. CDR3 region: CASSQNYRDFPLAYNEQFF. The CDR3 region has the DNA TGCGCCAGCAGCCAAAATTATCGGGACTTCCCACTAGCCTACAATGAGCAGTTCTTC.

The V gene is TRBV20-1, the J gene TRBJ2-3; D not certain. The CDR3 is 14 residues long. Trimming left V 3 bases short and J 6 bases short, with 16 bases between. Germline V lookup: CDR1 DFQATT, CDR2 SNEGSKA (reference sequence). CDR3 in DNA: TGCAGTGCTAGTGGGCAGAAACTCTGGGATACGCAGTATTTT. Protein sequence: CSASGQKLWDTQYF.

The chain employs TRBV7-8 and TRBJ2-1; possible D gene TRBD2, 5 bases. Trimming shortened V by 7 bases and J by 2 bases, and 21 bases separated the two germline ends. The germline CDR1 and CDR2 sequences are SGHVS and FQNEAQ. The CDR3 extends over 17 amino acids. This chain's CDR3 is CASTEIRTVLPYNEQFF. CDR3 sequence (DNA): TGTGCCAGCACCGAAATTAGGACTGTACTACCCTACAATGAGCAGTTCTTC. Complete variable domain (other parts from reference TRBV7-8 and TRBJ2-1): GAGVSQSPRYKVAKRGQDVALRCDPISGHVSLFWYQQALGQGPEFLTYFQNEAQLDKSGLPSDRFFAERPEGSVSTLKIQRTQQEDSAVYLCASTEIRTVLPYNEQFFGPGTRLTVL.

The CDR3 DNA follows: TGCAGTGCTAGAGATCCCAGGACCTCTTTGGAGACCCAGTACTTC. As protein: CSARDPRTSLETQYF. The chain joins TRBV20-1 to TRBJ2-5; D not resolved. The ends were cut back, 0 bases at V and 5 bases at J, with 16 bases in the middle. The CDR3 spans 15 residues. Germline CDR1 DFQATT, CDR2 SNEGSKA (reference sequence).

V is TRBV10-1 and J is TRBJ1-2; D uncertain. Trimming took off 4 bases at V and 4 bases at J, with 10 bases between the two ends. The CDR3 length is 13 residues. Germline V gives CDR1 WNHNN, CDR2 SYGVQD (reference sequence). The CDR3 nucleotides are TGCGCCAGCAGTGTGAATCCCGCCTATGGCTACACCTTC. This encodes CASSVNPAYGYTF.

CDR3 DNA: TGCAGTGCTAGAGACTTAACGGGGTCAGATACGCAGTATTTT. Its translation: CSARDLTGSDTQYF. The chain uses TRBV20-1 and TRBJ2-3; weak D call: TRBD2 (5 bases). From germline, CDR1 is DFQATT and CDR2 SNEGSKA (reference sequence). CDR3 length: 14 residues. The germline V and J ends were trimmed by 0 bases and 4 bases, with 11 bases remaining between them.

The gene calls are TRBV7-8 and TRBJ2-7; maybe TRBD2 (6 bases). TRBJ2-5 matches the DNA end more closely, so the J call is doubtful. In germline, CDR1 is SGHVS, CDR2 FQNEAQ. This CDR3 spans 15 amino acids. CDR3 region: CASSWDSSSIETQYF. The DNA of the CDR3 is TGTGCCAGCAGCTGGGACTCTAGCTCTATTGAGACCCAGTACTTC.

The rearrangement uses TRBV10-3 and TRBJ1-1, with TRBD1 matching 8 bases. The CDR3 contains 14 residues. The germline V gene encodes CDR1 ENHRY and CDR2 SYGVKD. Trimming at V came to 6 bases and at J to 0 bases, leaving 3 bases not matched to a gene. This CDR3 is CAIRRTGMNTEAFF. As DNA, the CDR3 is TGTGCCATCAGGAGGACAGGGATGAACACTGAAGCTTTCTTT.